The 7 T cell receptor beta chains below all came from one sample that was sequenced in a study of blood T cell repertoires in COVID-19. TCRdb keeps only in-frame clones here, not all; method: immunoSEQ multiplex PCR. The sample has about 260,000 clones; about 88% are singletons. Sample: peripheral blood. These receptors were taken from a woman aged 55-70 years with COVID-19, enrolled during active disease.

This clone turned up a few times. This chain links TRBV19 with TRBJ2-2; 10 nucleotides match TRBD1. This CDR3 contains 15 residues. Germline V lookup: CDR1 LNHDA, CDR2 SQIVND (reference sequence). V was pared by 9 bases and J by 4 bases, with 8 bases of the junction left unmatched. As DNA, the CDR3 is TGTGCCAGCTGCCGGACAGGGGGTAGCACCGGGGAGCTGTTTTTT. Protein: CASCRTGGSTGELFF.

The CDR3 sequence: CASSLAKELYGYTF. CDR3 nucleotide sequence: TGTGCCAGCAGTCTAGCCAAGGAACTCTATGGCTACACCTTC. This chain connects TRBV27 to TRBJ1-2; D is unresolved. Germline loops: CDR1 MNHEY, CDR2 SMNVEV (reference sequence). V lost 5 bases to trimming and J lost 4 bases, with 14 bases between them. The CDR3 loop spans 14 amino acids.

CDR3 in amino acids: CASSPTLGEQFF. CDR3 nucleotides: TGTGCCAGCAGCCCAACGCTAGGTGAGCAGTTCTTC. The V call is TRBV11-2, the J call TRBJ2-1; D unresolved. V lost 5 bases to trimming and J lost 9 bases, with 11 bases between them. The CDR3 spans 12 residues. CDR1 and CDR2 (germline): SGHAT, FQNNGV.

DNA of the CDR3: TGCGCCAGCAGCAGGCCGGGACAGGGGGCTCTGGCGAACACTGAAGCTTTCTTT. As protein: CASSRPGQGALANTEAFF. The rearrangement links TRBV5-1 to TRBJ1-1; 12 nucleotides line up with TRBD1. J gave up 1 base and V 4 bases, and 11 bases lay outside the gene matches. This CDR3 is 18 amino acids long. The germline gives CDR1 SGHRS, CDR2 YFSETQ.

A word on this clone: At the DNA level, this CDR3 is encoded by other sequences in the same sample as well. The chain uses TRBV19 and TRBJ2-1; 9 bases are shared with TRBD2. The CDR3 has 15 residues. Germline V lookup: CDR1 LNHDA, CDR2 SQIVND (reference sequence). J lost 4 bases, V lost 1 base, and 2 bases had no gene match. The CDR3, as DNA: TGTGCCAGTAGTATAGGCGGGAGGGCATACAATGAGCAGTTCTTC. Protein: CASSIGGRAYNEQFF.

This clone was observed once. The chain recombines TRBV30 with TRBJ1-1; 7 bases are a match to TRBD1. The CDR3 totals 15 residues. V lost 2 bases to trimming and J lost 1 base; unmatched junction nucleotides: 7. Germline lookup yields CDR1 GTSNPN and CDR2 SVGIG (reference sequence). The CDR3 sequence is CAWSSGGQENTEAFF. The DNA of the CDR3 is TGTGCCTGGAGTTCTGGAGGACAGGAGAACACTGAAGCTTTCTTT.

This clone has only a few counts. This chain uses TRBV30 with TRBJ1-5; the D is unclear. Per the germline V gene, CDR1 is GTSNPN and CDR2 is SVGIG (reference sequence). The length of the CDR3 is 13 residues. Trimming took 2 bases from V and 3 from J, leaving 8 bases between them. In DNA, the CDR3 is TGTGCCTGGAGTATCGGAGTCAATCAGCCCCAGCATTTT. This codes for CAWSIGVNQPQHF.